These 19 T cell receptor beta chains were sequenced from one sample in a study of T cell responses to AZD1222 COVID-19 vaccine (dated by TCRdb to about 2021). The library was obtained by the immunoSEQ multiplex PCR assay. This is the immuneACCESS table as TCRdb keeps it, with only in-frame sequences that have V and J called. A part of the clones is gone; compared with another copy, unresolved V genes explain less than half, and the rest is unexplained. A total of 80,000 or so clones appear in this sample, more than 80% of them only once. The ten top clones hold 5.7% of the sample. What the time point label conveys for this sample: baseline before first vaccination. Here the sequenced sample was peripheral blood, taken on day 0 of AZD1222 vaccination. The receptors were sampled from an adult in good health.

This chain links TRBV7-8 with TRBJ1-1; D gene uncertain. The germline V and J ends were trimmed by 4 bases and 1 base, with 13 bases remaining between them. Germline CDR1 reads SGHVS; CDR2 reads FQNEAQ. This CDR3 spans 15 amino acids. CDR3 DNA sequence: TGTGCCAGCAGCTCGAGAACAAGGGAGAACACTGAAGCTTTCTTT. The encoded protein is CASSSRTRENTEAFF.

V and J are TRBV27 and TRBJ2-2; TRBD1 might be the D (5 bases). V dropped 5 bases and J dropped 7 bases, with 8 bases sitting between them. The germline V gene encodes CDR1 MNHEY and CDR2 SMNVEV (reference sequence). This CDR3 contains 12 residues. This CDR3 is CASSRGNGELFF. The CDR3 nucleotides read TGTGCCAGCAGTAGGGGCAACGGGGAGCTGTTTTTT.

This chain links TRBV7-9 with TRBJ1-2; 8 bases fit TRBD1. CDR3 size: 13 residues. From germline, CDR1 is SEHNR and CDR2 FQNEAQ (reference sequence). The junction had 5 bases not matched to a gene; V was cut back by 5 bases and J by 6 bases. The CDR3, as DNA: TGTGCCAGCAGCCCCTGGACAGGGCATGGCTACACCTTC. As protein: CASSPWTGHGYTF. The whole variable domain, remainder taken from reference TRBV7-9 and TRBJ1-2, is DTGVSQNPRHKITKRGQNVTFRCDPISEHNRLYWYRQTLGQGPEFLTYFQNEAQLEKSRLLSDRFSAERPKGSFSTLEIQRTEQGDSAMYLCASSPWTGHGYTFGSGTRLTVV.

The chain has TRBV6-2 or TRBV6-3 and TRBJ2-5; 11 nucleotides line up with TRBD2. The CDR3 runs 15 residues. With 2 bases clipped from V and 3 bases from J, the junction kept 2 bases outside the gene matches. CDR1 and CDR2 from the germline V gene are MNHEY and SVGEGT. CDR3 residues: CASSYGGLAEETQYF. The DNA for the CDR3 is TGTGCCAGCAGTTACGGGGGACTAGCGGAAGAGACCCAGTACTTC.

This clone was counted a single time. The V gene is TRBV27, the J gene TRBJ2-6; TRBD1 is a possible D gene (6 bases). Germline V gives CDR1 MNHEY, CDR2 SMNVEV (reference sequence). V lost 5 bases and J 2 bases, leaving 13 bases between the germline ends. The CDR3 totals 16 residues. In nucleotides, the CDR3 is TGTGCCAGCAGTCCCATGACAGGTGCTGGGGCCAACGTCCTGACTTTC. This encodes CASSPMTGAGANVLTF.

The chain combines TRBV4-3 with TRBJ1-6; the D gene is possibly TRBD1 (6 bases). CDR1 LGHNA and CDR2 YSLEER come from the germline V gene. CDR3 size: 17 residues. Trimming pared 0 bases from V and 8 bases from J, leaving 17 bases between. The CDR3 region is CASSQDPGPKGDSPLHF. CDR3 sequence (DNA): TGCGCCAGCAGCCAAGATCCGGGACCGAAGGGGGATTCACCCCTCCACTTT.

V and J are TRBV4-1 and TRBJ1-2; D gene ambiguous. The CDR3 has 13 amino acids. Germline-derived CDR1 and CDR2 are MGHRA and YSYEKL. The ends were cut back, 2 bases at V and 1 base at J, with 5 bases in the middle. For the CDR3, the DNA is TGCGCCAGCAGCCAACTGAATAACTATGGCTACACCTTC. Its translation is CASSQLNNYGYTF.

The V and J genes are TRBV6-2 or TRBV6-3 and TRBJ1-2; D is uncertain. Germline loops: CDR1 MNHEY, CDR2 SVGEGT. V was clipped by 2 bases and J by 2 bases, with 18 bases between them. This CDR3 spans 17 amino acids. CDR3 nucleotide sequence: TGTGCCAGCAGTTACCCAATCACCGGGAAAGAGAACTATGGCTACACCTTC. It translates to CASSYPITGKENYGYTF.

This rearrangement joins TRBV19 to TRBJ1-6; maybe TRBD1 (5 bases). The CDR3 has 15 amino acids. Germline V gives CDR1 LNHDA, CDR2 SQIVND (reference sequence). Trimming took 7 bases from V and 0 from J, leaving 10 bases between them. The CDR3 region is CASTHRSSYNSPLHF. CDR3 coding DNA: TGTGCCAGTACCCACAGGAGCTCCTATAATTCACCCCTCCACTTT.

The genes are TRBV25-1 and TRBJ2-6, with unresolved D. From germline, CDR1 is MGHDK and CDR2 SYGVNS. The V gene lost 3 bases and the J gene lost 2 bases, with 5 bases spanning the gap. This CDR3 has 14 residues. The CDR3 nucleotides read TGTGCCAGCAGTGACGGAGCTGGGGCCAACGTCCTGACTTTC. Translation gives CASSDGAGANVLTF. Full variable domain (rest looked up from reference TRBV25-1 and TRBJ2-6): EADIYQTPRYLVIGTGKKITLECSQTMGHDKMYWYQQDPGMELHLIHYSYGVNSTEKGDLSSESTVSRIRTEHFPLTLESARPSHTSQYLCASSDGAGANVLTFGAGSRLTVL.

The V and J genes are TRBV19 and TRBJ1-5; D call uncertain. The CDR3 runs to 13 residues. The V gene's germline CDR1 is LNHDA and CDR2 SQIVND (reference sequence). V gave up 5 bases and J gave up 5 bases, with 10 bases separating them. The CDR3 sequence: CASSATGYQPQHF. The CDR3 nucleotides are TGTGCCAGTAGTGCTACCGGCTATCAGCCCCAGCATTTT.

V is TRBV5-1 and J is TRBJ1-5; no reliable D call. V was pared by 0 bases and J by 4 bases, with 5 bases between. Germline V gives CDR1 SGHRS, CDR2 YFSETQ. This CDR3 region has 13 residues. CDR3 in amino acids: CASSLDTNQPQHF. The DNA of the CDR3 is TGCGCCAGCAGCTTGGACACAAATCAGCCCCAGCATTTT.

The gene calls are TRBV5-4 and TRBJ1-6; D is uncertain. V was trimmed by 0 bases and J by 2 bases, leaving 6 bases between them. Germline lookup yields CDR1 SGHNT and CDR2 YYREEE (reference sequence). The CDR3 covers 15 residues. CDR3: CASSLDAAYNSPLHF. CDR3 coding DNA: TGTGCCAGCAGCTTGGACGCGGCCTATAATTCACCCCTCCACTTT.

The J gene is TRBJ1-1, the V gene TRBV7-9, with 9 bases identical to TRBD1. CDR3 length: 14 residues. The germline gives CDR1 SEHNR, CDR2 FQNEAQ (reference sequence). After removal of 1 base from V and 4 bases from J, the junction contained 1 base not matched to a gene. The CDR3 DNA sequence: TGTGCCAGCAGCTTAGGGGACAGGGTCACTGAAGCTTTCTTT. It is translated as CASSLGDRVTEAFF.

The chain combines TRBV5-1 with TRBJ2-7; 9 bases fit TRBD1. CDR1 and CDR2 from the germline V gene are SGHRS and YFSETQ. The V gene end was trimmed by 2 bases and the J gene end by 6 bases; junction bases not matched to a gene: 6. This CDR3 spans 14 amino acids. DNA for the CDR3: TGCGCCAGCAGCTTCGGGACAGGGATCGGCGAGCAGTACTTC. Translation gives CASSFGTGIGEQYF.

The CDR3 DNA reads as TGTGCCACCAGTGACCCGGTGCTATCCTACGAGCAGTACTTC. It is translated as CATSDPVLSYEQYF. This chain links TRBV24-1 with TRBJ2-7; D is undetermined. CDR1 and CDR2 (germline): KGHDR, SFDVKD. V gave up 4 bases and J gave up 1 base, with 10 bases separating them. CDR3 length: 14 residues.

The rearrangement uses TRBV5-6 and TRBJ1-4, with D hard to call. Germline V gene sequence: CDR1 SGHDT, CDR2 YYEEEE. The V and J ends lost 5 bases and 5 bases respectively, with 13 bases between them. The CDR3 totals 14 residues. Here the CDR3 reads CASSTLQQNEKLFF. In DNA form, the CDR3 reads TGTGCCAGCAGTACGCTACAGCAGAATGAAAAACTGTTTTTT.

The chain carries TRBV24-1 and TRBJ2-1; the match to TRBD2 covers 7 bases. CDR1 is KGHDR, CDR2 SFDVKD, per germline. The V segment lost 3 bases and the J segment 4 bases; nucleotides outside the gene matches: 2. The CDR3 contains 14 residues. The CDR3 is CATSDGGGYNEQFF. The CDR3, as DNA: TGTGCCACCAGTGATGGGGGGGGTTACAATGAGCAGTTCTTC.

The chain employs TRBV28 and TRBJ1-1; D remains unclear. The CDR3 covers 12 residues. The germline V gene encodes CDR1 MDHEN and CDR2 SYDVKM. The germline V and J ends were trimmed by 10 bases and 0 bases, with 9 bases remaining between them. CDR3 in DNA: TGTGCCATCACGGACTTGAACACTGAAGCTTTCTTT. Its protein is CAITDLNTEAFF.